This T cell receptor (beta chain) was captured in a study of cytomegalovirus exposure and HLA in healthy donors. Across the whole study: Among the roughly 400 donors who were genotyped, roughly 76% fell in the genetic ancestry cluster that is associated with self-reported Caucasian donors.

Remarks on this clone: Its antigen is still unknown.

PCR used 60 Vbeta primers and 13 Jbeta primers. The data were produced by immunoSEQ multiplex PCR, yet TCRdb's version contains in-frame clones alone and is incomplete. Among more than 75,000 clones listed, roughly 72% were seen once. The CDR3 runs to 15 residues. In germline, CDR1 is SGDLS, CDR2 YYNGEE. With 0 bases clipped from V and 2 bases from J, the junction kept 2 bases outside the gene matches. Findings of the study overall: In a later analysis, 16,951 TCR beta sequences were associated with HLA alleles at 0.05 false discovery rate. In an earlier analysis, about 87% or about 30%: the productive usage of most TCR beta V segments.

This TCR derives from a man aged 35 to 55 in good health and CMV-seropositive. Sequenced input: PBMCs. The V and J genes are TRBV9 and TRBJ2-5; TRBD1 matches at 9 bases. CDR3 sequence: CASSVGDREQETQYF. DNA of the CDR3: TGTGCCAGCAGCGTAGGGGACAGGGAACAAGAGACCCAGTACTTC.